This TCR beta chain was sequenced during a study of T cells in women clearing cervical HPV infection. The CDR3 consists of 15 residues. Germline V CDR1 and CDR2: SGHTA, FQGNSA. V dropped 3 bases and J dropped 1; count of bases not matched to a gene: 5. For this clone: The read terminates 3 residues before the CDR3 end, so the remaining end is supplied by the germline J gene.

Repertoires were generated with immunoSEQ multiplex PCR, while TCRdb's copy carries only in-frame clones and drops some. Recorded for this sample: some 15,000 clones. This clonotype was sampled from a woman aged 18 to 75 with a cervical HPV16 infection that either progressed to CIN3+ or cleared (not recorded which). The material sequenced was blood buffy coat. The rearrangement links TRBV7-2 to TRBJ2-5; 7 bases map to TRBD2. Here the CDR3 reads CASSLPAGLQETQYF. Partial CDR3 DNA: TGTGCCAGCAGCTTGCCAGCGGGGCTCCAAGAGACC.